The 17 T cell receptor beta chains in this list originate from one sample, sequenced in a study of blood T cell repertoires in COVID-19. The data were produced by immunoSEQ multiplex PCR, yet TCRdb's version contains in-frame clones alone and is incomplete. The sample lists some 230,000 clones; roughly nine tenths were seen once. Input material: peripheral blood. The receptors stem from a woman aged 45-65 years with COVID-19, enrolled during active disease.

V usage is TRBV28 and J usage is TRBJ1-4, with TRBD1 identical over 7 bases. Germline lookup yields CDR1 MDHEN and CDR2 SYDVKM. The CDR3 is made up of 14 amino acids. The J segment lost 10 bases and the V segment lost 5 bases, leaving 10 bases of the junction unmatched. The CDR3 sequence is CASSRVGRGRKLFF. The CDR3 DNA follows: TGTGCCAGCAGTCGCGTGGGCAGGGGGAGAAAACTGTTTTTT.

The chain links TRBV2 to TRBJ1-5; D may be TRBD1 (5 bases). The CDR3 length is 14 residues. The V gene lost 4 bases and the J gene lost 7 bases, with 14 bases spanning the gap. Germline assignment: CDR1 SNHLY and CDR2 FYNNEI. DNA for the CDR3: TGTGCCAGCAGTGTAGAAGCAGGGCGACAGCCCCAGCATTTT. As protein: CASSVEAGRQPQHF.

The rearrangement uses TRBV7-2 and TRBJ2-3, with 8 bases identical to TRBD2. Germline lookup yields CDR1 SGHTA and CDR2 FQGNSA. The CDR3 sequence is 14 residues long. J was trimmed by 5 bases and V by 5 bases; bases with no gene match: 6. As DNA, the CDR3 is TGTGCCAGCAGCCTCGGGGGGGCAGAAGATACGCAGTATTTT. Translated, it gives CASSLGGAEDTQYF.

The chain recombines TRBV5-1 with TRBJ1-3, with no clear D. The CDR3 sequence is 16 residues long. V lost 0 bases to trimming and J lost 0 bases, with 10 bases between them. Germline V CDR1 and CDR2: SGHRS, YFSETQ. In nucleotides, the CDR3 is TGCGCCAGCAGCTTGGGAGGACTACTCTCTGGAAACACCATATATTTT. Translation: CASSLGGLLSGNTIYF.

This chain joins TRBV3-1 (or the pseudogene TRBV3-2) and TRBJ1-1; D is possibly TRBD1 (6 bases). Germline-derived CDR1 and CDR2 are LGHDT and YNNKEL (reference sequence). This CDR3 has 13 amino acids. Trimming shortened V by 1 base and J by 7 bases, and 10 bases separated the two germline ends. The CDR3 loop reads CASSQALGGEAFF. The CDR3 DNA reads TGTGCCAGCAGCCAAGCCCTAGGGGGTGAAGCTTTCTTT.

This clone showed up just once. The chain links TRBV6-5 to TRBJ1-2; 7 positions match TRBD1. CDR1 and CDR2 (germline): MNHEY, SVGAGI. Unmatched junction bases numbered 8, after V lost 2 bases and J lost 8 bases. The CDR3 totals 14 residues. CDR3: CASSYGQGGKGYTF. As DNA, the CDR3 is TGTGCCAGCAGTTACGGGCAGGGGGGTAAGGGCTACACCTTC.

The rearrangement links TRBV5-1 to TRBJ1-1; maybe TRBD1 (6 bases). CDR1 is SGHRS and CDR2 is YFSETQ in the germline V gene. The CDR3 has 15 residues. The V end was cut by 5 bases, the J end by 5 bases, with 19 bases between. CDR3 sequence reads: CASSQLGGLGTEAFF. As DNA, the CDR3 is TGCGCCAGCAGTCAGCTAGGGGGTTTAGGGACTGAAGCTTTCTTT.

The chain employs TRBV2 and TRBJ2-7; maybe TRBD1 (5 bases). Trimming pared 6 bases from V and 0 bases from J, leaving 9 bases between. The CDR3 contains 13 residues. CDR1 and CDR2 from the germline V gene are SNHLY and FYNNEI. CDR3 bases: TGTGCCAGCAGACAGACAGACTCCTACGAGCAGTACGTC. Its protein product is CASRQTDSYEQYV.

The chain recombines TRBV12-3 or TRBV12-4 with TRBJ1-5; D call uncertain. This CDR3 is built from 13 residues. V lost 1 base, J lost 6 bases, and 7 bases lay in between. CDR3 sequence: CASSLGLIQPQHF. The CDR3 DNA reads TGTGCCAGCAGTTTAGGGCTGATTCAGCCCCAGCATTTT.

The chain carries TRBV11-2 and TRBJ2-1; the D gene is possibly TRBD2 (7 bases). Germline lookup yields CDR1 SGHAT and CDR2 FQNNGV. The CDR3 length is 14 residues. Trimming removed 3 bases at V and 9 bases at J, with 15 bases between. The CDR3 DNA follows: TGTGCCAGCAGCTTTGGTGGGGGGGCGGGTGAGCAGTTCTTC. It yields the protein CASSFGGGAGEQFF.

The V call is TRBV24-1, the J call TRBJ2-3; 10 bases are shared with TRBD1. Germline lookup yields CDR1 KGHDR and CDR2 SFDVKD. V was pared by 4 bases and J by 1 base, with 13 bases of the junction left unmatched. The CDR3 loop spans 19 amino acids. CDR3 DNA: TGTGCCACCAGTGACCCGGGACAGGGGAATCGAGGTGGCACAGATACGCAGTATTTT. Protein product: CATSDPGQGNRGGTDTQYF.

J is TRBJ1-6 and V is TRBV6-6, with 11 nucleotides matching TRBD1. The CDR3 extends over 15 amino acids. Looked up from germline, CDR1 is MNHNY and CDR2 is SVGAGI (reference sequence). V trimming: 7 bases; J trimming: 8 bases; junction bases outside the gene matches: 7. The chain's CDR3 is CASIRTGGTDSPLHF. The DNA for the CDR3 is TGTGCCAGCATCAGGACAGGGGGCACCGATTCACCCCTCCACTTT.

CDR3 DNA sequence: TGCGCCAGCAGCCAAGATCGGACTAGTAACGAGCAGTACTTC. This translates into CASSQDRTSNEQYF. This chain joins TRBV4-3 and TRBJ2-7, with 7 bases lining up with TRBD2. Germline V CDR1 and CDR2: LGHNA, YSLEER. The J segment lost 5 bases and the V segment lost 0 bases, leaving 4 bases of the junction unmatched. This CDR3 spans 14 amino acids.

This chain uses TRBV18 with TRBJ2-5; TRBD2 aligns across 7 bases. Germline V CDR1 and CDR2: KGHSH, LQKENI. V trimming: 0 bases; J trimming: 4 bases; junction bases outside the gene matches: 2. CDR3 length: 14 amino acids. The CDR3 loop reads CASSPPGGIETQYF. The CDR3 DNA follows: TGTGCCAGCTCACCACCGGGGGGGATAGAGACCCAGTACTTC.

Only one count was recorded for this clone. The rearrangement links TRBV7-3 to TRBJ2-1, with 9 bases aligning to TRBD2. This CDR3 region has 15 residues. Looked up from germline, CDR1 is SGHTA and CDR2 is FQGTGA. Trimming took 3 bases from V and 2 from J; bases not matched to a gene: 2. The CDR3 spells CASSLVAGAYNEQFF. Here the CDR3 DNA reads TGTGCCAGCAGCTTGGTAGCGGGGGCCTACAATGAGCAGTTCTTC.

V and J are TRBV27 and TRBJ2-5, with 8 positions matching TRBD2. This CDR3 spans 13 amino acids. Germline lookup yields CDR1 MNHEY and CDR2 SMNVEV (reference sequence). The ends lost 5 bases at V and 5 bases at J; junction bases unmatched: 4. The CDR3 nucleotides are TGTGCCAGCAGTAGGACTAGCTGGGAGACCCAGTACTTC. This sequence encodes CASSRTSWETQYF.

The V call is TRBV5-1, the J call TRBJ2-5; D perhaps matches TRBD1 (6 bases). Trimming took off 2 bases at V and 3 bases at J, with 11 bases between the two ends. CDR3 length: 14 residues. Germline V gene data show CDR1 as SGHRS and CDR2 as YFSETQ. The CDR3 is CASSFWAGEETQYF. Here the CDR3 DNA reads TGCGCCAGCAGCTTCTGGGCAGGGGAAGAGACCCAGTACTTC.